The sequence of this T cell receptor beta chain was determined in a study of blood T cell repertoires in COVID-19. Followed longitudinally, the Seattle patients had been enrolled during active infection. The sample holds a few counts of this clone. In the original processing: Using reference gene primer amplification, nucleated cell counts were estimated. Libraries were prepared by immunoSEQ multiplex PCR; TCRdb keeps only in-frame clonotypes and omits some of them. V and J calls and clone size are as listed in that table; D and trimming were resolved from the DNA. Here the sample spans about 70,000 clones, roughly nine tenths being singletons. Sequencing input: peripheral blood. This clonotype was obtained from a man aged 45-60 years with COVID-19, enrolled during active disease.

In DNA form, the CDR3 reads TGTGCCAGCAGCTTCGGGACTAGCGGACAAGAGACCCAGTACTTC. Amino acid sequence: CASSFGTSGQETQYF. V gene TRBV7-6 combines with J gene TRBJ2-5; 11 bases fit TRBD2. The length of the CDR3 is 15 residues. With V trimmed by 3 bases and J by 2 bases, 2 bases remained unmatched. Germline assignment: CDR1 SGHVS and CDR2 FNYEAQ.